This T cell receptor (beta chain) was identified in a study of T cells in Graves' hyperthyroidism and ophthalmopathy. Study as a whole: Blood was drawn when the patient was first diagnosed and still untreated. General observations from the study: Most thyroid clonotypes expanded above 0.001 were also detected in blood.

RNA transcripts provided the source from which TCR beta CDR3 regions were amplified. RT-PCR in the first round (using the HTBI primer set) targeted the TCR CDR3. One entry per CDR3 protein, called by TCRdb with MiXCR from the multiplex PCR reads. The top ten clones hold less than 20% of a sample with over 450,000 distinct CDR3 sequences, 13% to 15% of them seen once. The sample holds a few counts of this clonotype. The target antigen is unknown. A lack of ophthalmopathy progression within 18 months defined stable Graves' hyperthyroidism. Every diagnosis used clinical symptoms, serum thyroxine and TRAb, thyroid ultrasound and orbital computed tomography. The CDR3 runs 15 residues. Per germline, CDR1 MNHEY and CDR2 SMNVEV (reference sequence). V gave up 5 bases and J gave up 1 base, with 11 bases separating them.

The gene calls are TRBV27 and TRBJ2-2, with D tentatively TRBD2 (6 bases). The receptor was derived from a woman aged 18-30 years with Graves' hyperthyroidism. What was sequenced was blood. In DNA, the CDR3 is TGTGCCAGCAGTGTTAACGGGAGGAACACCGGGGAGCTGTTTTTT. Its protein is CASSVNGRNTGELFF.